This TCR beta chain was obtained from a study of cytotoxic CD8 clonotypes in ibrutinib-treated CLL. Whole-study context: By median roughly 5.5 years, 12 had progressed and approximately 15 stayed remitted; responses had been 2 complete and roughly 25 partial. Overall study results and limits: Progressing patients had sampling times that differed from those of sustained-remission patients.

On this clone: Its antigen remains unknown.

The planned depth of sequencing spanned 1 in 200,000 to 1 in 1 million T cells. Profiling relied on immunoSEQ multiplex PCR, and the TCRdb table lists in-frame clones only, not all of them. The data show 120,000 to 150,000 clones, approximately 89% seen once. Libraries of TCR beta were made from around 1.8 micrograms of genomic DNA that came from cryopreserved PBMCs. Per the germline V gene, CDR1 is SGHDT and CDR2 is YYEEEE. With 7 bases removed from V and 6 bases from J, the gap between germline ends came to 17 bases. CDR3 size: 14 residues. The sample was PBMCs, taken after 12 months of ibrutinib treatment. This clonotype was obtained from a human donor with chronic lymphocytic leukemia. This chain links TRBV5-6 with TRBJ2-1; D unresolved. The CDR3 DNA reads as TGTGCCAGCTCCGGGCCCTACCATTCCAATGAGCAGTTCTTC. Translated, it gives CASSGPYHSNEQFF.